The rows below give T cell receptor beta chains drawn from one sample of a study of a mutant IDH1 vaccine in newly diagnosed glioma. The protocol was immunoSEQ multiplex PCR, while the TCRdb copy is restricted to in-frame clones and leaves out a portion. The sample holds approximately 54,000 clones, roughly 80% seen once. Material: PBMCs, obtained from a glioma patient treated with radiotherapy, temozolomide or both. The receptors were gathered from a man between 18 and 29 years old with glioma. CDR3s include the opening cysteine and the closing phenylalanine or tryptophan. The D gene is left open where the match is weak. Only some rows state a clone size, as once, few, many or a class for expanded clones.

TGTGCCAGCAGTACTGTGGGACAGGGGGCGGTTAAAGCTTTCTTT	CASSTVGQGAVKAFF	TRBD1	TRBV6-5	TRBJ1-1	NA
TGTGCCACCCGAACAGGGAGGATCGGAACGAGCAATCAGCCCCAGCATTTT	CATRTGRIGTSNQPQHF	NA	TRBV15	TRBJ1-5	NA
TGTGCCAGCAGTGAATCGGGGGGCGATGGCTACACCTTC	CASSESGGDGYTF	NA	TRBV2	TRBJ1-2	NA
TGTGCCAGCAGTGAGGGGAATGAAAAACTGTTTTTT	CASSEGNEKLFF	NA	TRBV2	TRBJ1-4	NA
TGTGCCAGCAGTGAAGCATCAACAGGGAGCTACGAGCAGTACTTC	CASSEASTGSYEQYF	NA	TRBV6-1	TRBJ2-7	NA
TGTGCCAGCAGGCTGGGCGCGGACACATTTACAGCCAAAAACATTCAGTACTTC	CASRLGADTFTAKNIQYF	NA	TRBV27	TRBJ2-4	NA
TGTGCCAGCAGCCAAGGTAGCGGGAATGAGCAGTTCTTC	CASSQGSGNEQFF	TRBD2	TRBV4-2	TRBJ2-1	NA
TGCGCCAGCAGCTTGGACAGGGAACATTCACCCCTCCACTTT	CASSLDREHSPLHF	NA	TRBV5-1	TRBJ1-6	NA
TGTGCCAGCATGGGAGGGGGACACGAGCAGTACTTC	CASMGGGHEQYF	NA	TRBV6-5	TRBJ2-7	NA
TGTGCCTGGAGTGTGGCAGGACAGGGGAAAAATCAGCCCCAGCATTTT	CAWSVAGQGKNQPQHF	TRBD1	TRBV30	TRBJ1-5	NA
TGTGCCAGCAGCCAGAGGGGACTAGCGCTTAACACCGGGGAGCTGTTTTTT	CASSQRGLALNTGELFF	TRBD2	TRBV14	TRBJ2-2	NA
TGTGCCAGCAGTTACTGGCGGGACCTTAGCAATCAGCCCCAGCATTTT	CASSYWRDLSNQPQHF	NA	TRBV6-6	TRBJ1-5	NA
TGCGCCAGCAGCTTGGCAACTCCGGTGGATGAGCAGTTCTTC	CASSLATPVDEQFF	NA	TRBV5-1	TRBJ2-1	medium-sized
TGTGCCTCTGACAGGAAGCGGACCTTC	CASDRKRTF	NA	TRBV30	TRBJ1-2	NA
TGCGCCAGCAGCCCGGTTGCAACTAATGAAAAACTGTTTTTT	CASSPVATNEKLFF	NA	TRBV4-1	TRBJ1-4	NA
TGTGCCAGCAGCTTTGAGGGACTATCTTCTTACGAGCAGTACTTC	CASSFEGLSSYEQYF	TRBD2	TRBV28	TRBJ2-7	NA
TGTGCCAGCAGCCCTACGGGACGGACAACTAATGAAAAACTGTTTTTT	CASSPTGRTTNEKLFF	NA	TRBV5-4	TRBJ1-4	NA
TGTGCCAGCAAGGACCTGAACACTGAAGCTTTCTTT	CASKDLNTEAFF	NA	TRBV5-8	TRBJ1-1	NA
TGTGCCAGCAGCTTACTACCCCTCCCGGATACGCAGTATTTT	CASSLLPLPDTQYF	NA	TRBV5-6	TRBJ2-3	once
TGTGCCAGTAGTATCGACAGATTTCTCCCTTACAGCAATCAGCCCCAGCATTTT	CASSIDRFLPYSNQPQHF	NA	TRBV19	TRBJ1-5	NA
TGTGCCAGCTCAAAAGACATGAACACTGAAGCTTTCTTT	CASSKDMNTEAFF	NA	TRBV18	TRBJ1-1	NA
TGTGCCAGCAGTAGACTAGCGGAAGCGGACACCGGGGAGCTGTTTTTT	CASSRLAEADTGELFF	TRBD2	TRBV27	TRBJ2-2	few
TGTGCCAGCAGCCAAGGGGCGGTGGACGGGGAGCTGTTTTTT	CASSQGAVDGELFF	NA	TRBV11-1	TRBJ2-2	NA
TGTGCCAGCAAGAGGGGTGGAGGCTACACCTTC	CASKRGGGYTF	NA	TRBV6-4	TRBJ1-2	NA
TGCGCCAGCAGCCCTTTTTTGAACACTGAAGCTTTCTTT	CASSPFLNTEAFF	NA	TRBV4-3	TRBJ1-1	NA
TGCGCCAGCAGCCAAGGTCGAAGCGGGAGTAGATACGAGCAGTACTTC	CASSQGRSGSRYEQYF	TRBD2	TRBV4-3	TRBJ2-7	NA
TGTGCCAGTAGTAATCGGGACTACGGATCACCCCTCCACTTT	CASSNRDYGSPLHF	NA	TRBV19	TRBJ1-6	NA
TGTGCCAGCAGCACCGGGACAGGGGAGGGGGAGCAGTACTTC	CASSTGTGEGEQYF	TRBD1	TRBV5-4	TRBJ2-7	NA
TGTGCCTGGAAAGAATATATCTCCTATAATTCACCCCTCCACTTT	CAWKEYISYNSPLHF	NA	TRBV30	TRBJ1-6	NA